The source of this TCR beta chain is a study of post-analysis software for immune sequencing data. In regard to this clonotype: Antigen unknown.

TCR beta cDNA libraries had unique molecular identifiers. TCRdb reanalysed the PCR reads using MiXCR and keeps one entry per CDR3 protein. The sample contains over 150,000 distinct CDR3 sequences, roughly 30% of which appear only once. From germline, CDR1 is MGHDK and CDR2 SYGVNS. The CDR3 length is 14 residues. V lost 6 bases and J 0 bases, leaving 10 bases between the germline ends. General observations from the study: Five TRBV segments, including TRBV5-6, TRBV5-1 and TRBV20-1, were more frequent in patients than controls.

The clonotype comes from a girl under 18 with multiple sclerosis. This rearrangement joins TRBV25-1 to TRBJ2-3, with a possible D match to TRBD1 (5 bases). Sample: blood. CDR3 sequence (DNA): TGTGCCAGCAGCTCAGGGTGCAGCACAGATACGCAGTATTTT. It encodes CASSSGCSTDTQYF.